This T cell receptor (beta chain) comes out of a study of cytomegalovirus exposure and HLA in healthy donors. The wider study: Of the donors genotyped, several hundred in all, 81% fell in the Caucasian-associated ancestry cluster. Study observations and caveats: Most TCRs appeared rarely, but some public TCRs recurred in many donors. When analyzed later, a missense DCLRE1C variant was found to be linked to TCR beta V- and J-gene trimming.

In regard to this clone: As yet, its antigen is unknown.

PCR used 60 Vbeta primers and 13 Jbeta primers. Measured with immunoSEQ multiplex PCR; TCRdb has only the in-frame clones, and not every one. The sample holds about 160,000 clones; roughly three quarters are singletons and the top ten take roughly 9%. The germline CDR1 and CDR2 sequences are KGHSH and LQKENI. This CDR3 has 16 residues. V lost 0 bases to trimming and J lost 6 bases; unmatched junction nucleotides: 5. The V and J genes are TRBV18 and TRBJ2-1, with 10 bases identical to TRBD2. Sequences were obtained from PBMCs. The TCR sequence derives from a man younger than 30 in good health and CMV-seropositive. CDR3 DNA: TGTGCCAGCTCACCACCCTCAGCGGGGGGGGGCAATGAGCAGTTCTTC. Its translation: CASSPPSAGGGNEQFF. The full variable domain, its missing parts supplied by reference TRBV18 and TRBJ2-1, is NAGVMQNPRHLVRRRGQEARLRCSPMKGHSHVYWYRQLPEEGLKFMVYLQKENIIDESGMPKERFSAEFPKEGPSILRIQQVVRGDSAAYFCASSPPSAGGGNEQFFGPGTRLTVL.